The table lists the clone carrying this T cell receptor beta chain with a few counts. Per germline, CDR1 SNHLY and CDR2 FYNNEI. This CDR3 region has 9 residues. V shed 8 bases and J shed 8 bases, with 6 bases lying between them. Each CDR3 protein gets one entry after TCRdb re-called the 5' RACE reads with MiXCR. The data hold 100,000 or so distinct CDR3 sequences, with around 17% observed a single time. The data stem from a study of T cells of healthy individuals. This sequence was found in a human donor in good health. The chain combines TRBV2 with TRBJ1-2; D unresolved. CDR3 DNA sequence: TGTGCCAGCCTGAGCGGCTACACCTTC. Translating gives CASLSGYTF.